Following are 22 T cell receptor beta chains from one sample sequenced in a study of Graves' ophthalmopathy and Graves' hyperthyroidism listed by TCRdb under 2018. Sequencer: Illumina HiSeq 2000. For repertoire sequencing, TCR beta CDR3 regions were amplified from RNA transcripts. HTBI primers and the Qiagen OneStep RT-PCR kit were used in a first-round RT-PCR, which was followed by a second-round multiplex PCR, size selection and purification. TCRdb reworked the public reads: Q25 trimming with fastp, MiXCR clone assembly, productive beta chains retained. Every CDR3 protein is listed once, alongside the most common genes and DNA of its rows. Present in this sample are 600,000 to 950,000 distinct CDR3 sequences, approximately 40% of which were seen just once. Together, the top ten hold 44% of the sample. Sample: peripheral blood. Receptors were obtained from an adult man with Graves' ophthalmopathy.

As regards this clonotype: Germline and junction disagree at one end, which may indicate a read error. The chain joins TRBV7-6 to TRBJ2-2, with 7 positions matching TRBD1. Germline CDR1 reads SGHVS; CDR2 reads FNYEAQ. The CDR3 spans 11 residues. CDR3 nucleotides: TGTGCCAGCAGCTTAGGAGGGGACAGCCGCTTT. Translating it yields CASSLGGDSRF.

This clonotype was seen just once. J is TRBJ1-2 and V is TRBV10-3, with D uncertain. With 6 bases removed from V and 2 bases from J, the gap between germline ends came to 13 bases. The CDR3 runs to 14 residues. Germline CDR1 and CDR2: ENHRY and SYGVKD. CDR3 protein: CAIRGSGINYGYTF. In DNA, the CDR3 is TGTGCCATCAGGGGGTCGGGGATAAACTATGGCTACACCTTC.

The chain joins TRBV20-1 to TRBJ2-5; D may be TRBD2 (5 bases). The germline V gene has CDR1 DFQATT and CDR2 SNEGSKA (reference sequence). Trimming took off 3 bases at V and 2 bases at J, with 22 bases between the two ends. This CDR3 has 17 residues. CDR3 protein: CSASVPLPEADQETQYF. CDR3 coding DNA: TGCAGTGCTAGTGTCCCTCTACCGGAGGCAGATCAAGAGACCCAGTACTTC.

The V call is TRBV12-3 or TRBV12-4, the J call TRBJ1-1, with D tentatively TRBD1 (5 bases). V was trimmed by 7 bases and J by 3 bases, leaving 18 bases between them. This CDR3 has 15 amino acids. The CDR3 region has the DNA TGTGCCAGCAAAGGGACTGGGGGTGGGGACACTGAAGCTTTCTTT. This sequence encodes CASKGTGGGDTEAFF.

This clonotype was detected many times. This chain links TRBV12-3 or TRBV12-4 with TRBJ1-3; D gene unclear. There are 13 residues in the CDR3. V was trimmed by 6 bases and J by 4 bases, leaving 10 bases between them. The CDR3 loop reads CASRPLGGNTIYF. The CDR3 coding sequence is TGTGCCAGCAGGCCCTTGGGAGGAAACACCATATATTTT.

V is TRBV2 and J is TRBJ2-5; D is possibly TRBD2 (6 bases). CDR1 SNHLY and CDR2 FYNNEI come from the germline V gene. The V end lost 3 bases, the J end lost 7 bases, and 15 bases lay between the germline ends. This CDR3 has 14 amino acids. CDR3 coding DNA: TGTGCCAGCAGTGATCTTGCAGGGACTGGGACCCAGTACTTC. Translation gives CASSDLAGTGTQYF.

J is TRBJ2-2 and V is TRBV6-5; no firm D call. Trimming removed 6 bases from V and 7 bases from J, with 18 bases in between. Per germline, CDR1 MNHEY and CDR2 SVGAGI. The CDR3 is 15 amino acids. The DNA for the CDR3 is TGTGCCAGCAGGAAAGACAATTTTTTATACGGGGAGCTGTTTTTT. It translates to CASRKDNFLYGELFF.

This rearrangement joins TRBV29-1 to TRBJ1-4; 7 bases align to TRBD1. The CDR3 is 13 amino acids. Germline V gives CDR1 SQVTM, CDR2 ANQGSEA. V was clipped by 3 bases and J by 6 bases; unmatched bases: 4. The CDR3 region is CSVDGTVHEKLFF. CDR3 bases: TGCAGCGTTGACGGGACAGTTCATGAAAAACTGTTTTTT.

This clonotype was recorded at least ten times. V gene TRBV29-1 combines with J gene TRBJ2-7; the D gene is possibly TRBD2 (5 bases). Looked up from germline, CDR1 is SQVTM and CDR2 is ANQGSEA. Trimming pared 6 bases from V and 3 bases from J, leaving 12 bases between. The CDR3 loop spans 12 amino acids. CDR3 amino acids: CSVIRGYYEQYF. CDR3 bases: TGCAGCGTCATTCGAGGGTACTACGAGCAGTACTTC.

The rearrangement uses TRBV19 and TRBJ1-1; D is possibly TRBD1 (6 bases). This CDR3 is 14 amino acids long. V gave up 3 bases and J gave up 1 base, with 9 bases separating them. The germline CDR1 and CDR2 sequences are LNHDA and SQIVND (reference sequence). CDR3 residues: CASSIRTENTEAFF. CDR3 sequence (DNA): TGTGCCAGTAGTATCCGGACAGAGAACACTGAAGCTTTCTTT.

This clonotype was detected only a few times. For the CDR3, the DNA is TGTGCCAGCAGCTTCTCGGCCGGCTCTGGAAACACCATATATTTT. It is translated as CASSFSAGSGNTIYF. This chain joins TRBV5-5 and TRBJ1-3, with D uncertain. Deletions cut 2 bases from V and 0 bases from J, with 9 bases between. The CDR3 runs 15 residues. Germline loops: CDR1 SGHKS, CDR2 YYEKEE (reference sequence).

This clonotype has ten or more counts. The rearrangement joins TRBV10-3 to TRBJ2-2; 8 bases fit TRBD2. The CDR3 spans 14 residues. The J segment lost 3 bases and the V segment lost 7 bases, leaving 4 bases of the junction unmatched. CDR1 ENHRY and CDR2 SYGVKD come from the germline V gene. The CDR3 DNA sequence: TGTGCCATCAATCGGGAGGGAGACACCGGGGAGCTGTTTTTT. Amino acids: CAINREGDTGELFF.

This rearrangement joins TRBV20-1 to TRBJ2-5; possibly TRBD2 for D (5 bases). Germline V gene lookup returns CDR1 DFQATT and CDR2 SNEGSKA (reference sequence). This CDR3 has 13 amino acids. V was pared by 3 bases and J by 5 bases, with 13 bases between. Here the CDR3 reads CSASAGVRETQYF. CDR3 DNA: TGCAGTGCTAGTGCCGGGGTGAGGGAGACCCAGTACTTC.

This clonotype was seen at least ten times. J is TRBJ1-5 and V is TRBV20-1; the match to TRBD1 covers 9 bases. Germline V gene data show CDR1 as DFQATT and CDR2 as SNEGSKA (reference sequence). V lost 6 bases to trimming and J lost 6 bases; unmatched junction nucleotides: 6. CDR3 length equals 13 residues. CDR3 sequence (DNA): TGCAGTGCGCTACAGGGGGCAGGTCAGCCCCAGCATTTT. Residues: CSALQGAGQPQHF.

V gene TRBV2 combines with J gene TRBJ2-6; 8 bases are a match to TRBD1. The germline V gene has CDR1 SNHLY and CDR2 FYNNEI. Trimming took 5 bases from V and 1 from J; bases not matched to a gene: 7. The CDR3 sequence is 17 residues long. The CDR3 bases are TGTGCCAGCAGTCCCCGACAGGGGTTTTCTGGGGCCAACGTCCTGACTTTC. Encoded protein: CASSPRQGFSGANVLTF.

The J gene is TRBJ1-6, the V gene TRBV6-5; D is ambiguous. V shed 8 bases and J shed 5 bases, with 10 bases lying between them. Germline CDR1 is MNHEY and CDR2 is SVGAGI. The CDR3 is 13 residues long. Written as DNA, the CDR3 is TGTGCCAGCCAGCCAGAAAATAATTCACCCCTCCACTTT. Translation gives CASQPENNSPLHF.

V usage is TRBV11-2 and J usage is TRBJ1-1; D is uncertain. The CDR3 extends over 13 amino acids. The germline V and J ends were trimmed by 2 bases and 7 bases, with 11 bases remaining between them. Germline CDR1 reads SGHAT; CDR2 reads FQNNGV. The CDR3 region has the DNA TGTGCCAGCAGCTTATCCTCGGCCGATGAAGCTTTCTTT. Amino acid sequence: CASSLSSADEAFF. Filled out from reference TRBV11-2 and TRBJ1-1, the complete variable domain reads EAGVAQSPRYKIIEKRQSVAFWCNPISGHATLYWYQQILGQGPKLLIQFQNNGVVDDSQLPKDRFSAERLKGVDSTLKIQPAKLEDSAVYLCASSLSSADEAFFGQGTRLTVV.

A remark on this clonotype: A much more abundant neighbour one base away suggests this may be a read error. This rearrangement joins TRBV11-1 to TRBJ1-1; D possibly corresponds to TRBD1 (6 bases). The V gene's germline CDR1 is SGHAT and CDR2 FQDESV (reference sequence). The CDR3 length is 13 residues. In DNA, the CDR3 is TGTACCACCGCACTTAACAGGGACACTGAAGCTTTCTTT. It specifies CTTALNRDTEAFF.

V and J are TRBV11-1 and TRBJ2-6; the D gene is possibly TRBD2 (5 bases). Germline-derived CDR1 and CDR2 are SGHAT and FQDESV (reference sequence). The CDR3 has 18 amino acids. V shed 3 bases and J shed 0 bases, with 15 bases lying between them. The CDR3 sequence: CASSFGRGSPSGANVLTF. The DNA of the CDR3 is TGTGCCAGCAGCTTCGGTCGGGGTTCACCCTCTGGGGCCAACGTCCTGACTTTC. The full variable domain, in which reference TRBV11-1 and TRBJ2-6 provide the parts outside the CDR3, is EAEVAQSPRYKITEKSQAVAFWCDPISGHATLYWYRQILGQGPELLVQFQDESVVDDSQLPKDRFSAERLKGVDSTLKIQPAELGDSAMYLCASSFGRGSPSGANVLTFGAGSRLTVL.

J is TRBJ1-1 and V is TRBV2; 8 bases match TRBD1. Germline assignment: CDR1 SNHLY and CDR2 FYNNEI. CDR3 size: 14 residues. After removal of 6 bases from V and 2 bases from J, the junction contained 5 bases not matched to a gene. The DNA for the CDR3 is TGTGCCAGCAGGGAGGGACAGGCTAACACTGAAGCTTTCTTT. This codes for CASREGQANTEAFF.

Ten or more counts support this clonotype. The CDR3 DNA sequence: TGTGCCACCAGCAGAGGACAGGGGACCCTATTCTCCTACGAGCAGTACTTC. As protein: CATSRGQGTLFSYEQYF. The chain carries TRBV15 and TRBJ2-7; TRBD1 aligns across 8 bases. Germline CDR1 LNHNV, CDR2 YYDKDF (reference sequence). The CDR3 extends over 17 amino acids. V gave up 1 base and J gave up 0 bases; unmatched junction bases: 8.

This clonotype appeared once. One end of the junction fails to match germline, which may point to a read error. The chain carries TRBV7-9 and TRBJ1-1; the match to TRBD1 covers 10 bases. The germline V gene has CDR1 SEHNR and CDR2 FQNEAQ (reference sequence). The CDR3 sequence is 16 residues long. The CDR3 here is CASSTGQGEMNTEAFF. CDR3 DNA: TGTGCCAGCAGCACAGGACAGGGGGAAATGAACACTGAGGCTTTCTTT.